These T cell receptor beta chains were read from a single sample in a study of blood T cells in healthy people across ages. Each CDR3 protein is one row after TCRdb ran MiXCR on the 5' RACE reads. The sample consists of about 1.6 million distinct CDR3 sequences, roughly a third of them appearing once. The sample was blood. The receptors stem from a woman in her 30s in good health. CDR3s include the opening cysteine and the closing phenylalanine or tryptophan. A D gene is named only where the DNA matches it firmly. Clone size, where shown, is once, few, many, or a class for clones that have expanded.

V	D	J	size	CDR3	DNA
TRBV5-1	-	TRBJ2-7	few	CASSLEGAKYEQYF	TGCGCCAGCAGCTTGGAAGGGGCTAAGTACGAGCAGTACTTC
TRBV20-1	TRBD1	TRBJ2-3	-	CSARPLQGNADTQYF	TGCAGTGCTAGACCGTTACAGGGGAACGCAGATACGCAGTATTTT
TRBV27	-	TRBJ2-3	few	CASLPGGAPRDTQYF	TGTGCCAGCCTGCCTGGGGGGGCCCCGAGAGATACGCAGTATTTT
TRBV20-1	TRBD1	TRBJ2-3	few	CSAIRQGSTDTQYF	TGCAGTGCTATACGACAGGGTAGCACAGATACGCAGTATTTT
TRBV27	-	TRBJ1-6	once	CASTTPGSPLHF	TGTGCCAGCACCACGCCGGGTTCACCCCTCCACTTT
TRBV11-2	TRBD1	TRBJ2-7	-	CASSTTGFGQYF	TGTGCCAGCTCGACGACAGGGTTCGGGCAGTACTTC
TRBV30	-	TRBJ2-1	-	CAWSPLEVLSSYNEQFF	TGTGCCTGGAGTCCCCTGGAAGTGTTGAGCTCCTACAATGAGCAGTTCTTC
TRBV6-4	-	TRBJ1-2	-	CASSATRAAGSGYTF	TGTGCCAGCAGTGCCACCCGGGCGGCTGGTAGTGGCTACACCTTC
TRBV6-1	-	TRBJ2-7	-	CASRDGGRPYEQYF	TGTGCCAGCAGGGATGGGGGACGCCCCTACGAGCAGTACTTC
TRBV10-1	TRBD2	TRBJ2-1	few	CASSDLPETSGTNEQFF	TGCGCCAGCAGTGACTTGCCTGAAACTAGCGGGACCAATGAGCAGTTCTTC
TRBV28	-	TRBJ2-3	few	CASRQTGTSTDTQYF	TGTGCCAGCAGGCAGACAGGGACTAGCACAGATACGCAGTATTTT
TRBV9	-	TRBJ1-1	few	CASSVGTDTEAFF	TGTGCCAGCAGCGTAGGGACCGACACTGAAGCTTTCTTT
TRBV3-1	-	TRBJ2-7	many	CASSQEAYEQYF	TGTGCCAGCAGCCAAGAGGCCTACGAGCAGTACTTC
TRBV10-3	TRBD1	TRBJ2-7	many	CAIRNRDRAVDEQYF	TGTGCCATCAGGAACCGGGACAGGGCTGTCGACGAGCAGTACTTC
TRBV5-1	TRBD1	TRBJ1-2	few	CASSGKGQGNYGYTF	TGCGCCAGCAGCGGAAAGGGACAGGGAAACTATGGCTACACCTTC
TRBV7-9	TRBD1	TRBJ2-5	-	CASSSDRVLQETQYF	TGTGCCAGCAGCTCGGACAGGGTCCTACAAGAGACCCAGTACTTC
TRBV6-1	TRBD2	TRBJ2-3	few	CASRTNPWAAGPTDTQYF	TGTGCCAGCAGAACCAACCCCTGGGCAGCGGGACCCACAGATACGCAGTATTTT
TRBV7-3	TRBD1	TRBJ2-1	many	CASSSGQGAHNEQFF	TGTGCCAGCAGCTCAGGACAGGGGGCTCATAATGAGCAGTTCTTC
TRBV28	TRBD1	TRBJ2-7	many	CASSISFVWDSATYEQYF	TGTGCCAGCAGTATAAGTTTTGTGTGGGACAGCGCCACCTACGAGCAGTACTTC
TRBV4-1	TRBD2	TRBJ2-3	few	CASSQAPGLAGGRSTDTQYF	TGCGCCAGCAGCCAAGCCCCGGGACTAGCGGGGGGACGGAGCACAGATACGCAGTATTTT
TRBV6-6	TRBD2	TRBJ2-7	-	CTSRQTSGRGEQYF	TGTACCAGCAGGCAGACTAGCGGGAGGGGCGAGCAGTACTTC